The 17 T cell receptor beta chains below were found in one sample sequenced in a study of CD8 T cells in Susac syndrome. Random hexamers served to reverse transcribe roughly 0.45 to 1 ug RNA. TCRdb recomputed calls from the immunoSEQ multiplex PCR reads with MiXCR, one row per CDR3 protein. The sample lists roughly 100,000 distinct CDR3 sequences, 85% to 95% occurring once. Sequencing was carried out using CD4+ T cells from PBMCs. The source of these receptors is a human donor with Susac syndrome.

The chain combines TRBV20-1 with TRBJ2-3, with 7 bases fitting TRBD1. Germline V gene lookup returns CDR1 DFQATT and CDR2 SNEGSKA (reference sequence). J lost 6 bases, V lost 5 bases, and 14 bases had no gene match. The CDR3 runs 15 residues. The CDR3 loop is CSAPSDRELWDTQYF. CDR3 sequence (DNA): TGCAGTGCTCCTTCCGACAGGGAGTTATGGGATACGCAGTATTTT.

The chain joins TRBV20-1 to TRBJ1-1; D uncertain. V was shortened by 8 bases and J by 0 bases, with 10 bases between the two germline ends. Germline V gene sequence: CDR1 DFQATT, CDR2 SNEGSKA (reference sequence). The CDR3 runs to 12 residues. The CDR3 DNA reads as TGCAGTTTCCTCACAATGAACACTGAAGCTTTCTTT. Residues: CSFLTMNTEAFF.

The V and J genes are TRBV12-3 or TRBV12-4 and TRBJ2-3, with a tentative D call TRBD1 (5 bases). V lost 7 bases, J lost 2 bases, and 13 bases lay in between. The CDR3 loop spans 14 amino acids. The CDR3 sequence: CASTSDSATDTQYF. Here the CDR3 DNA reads TGTGCCAGCACCTCAGACAGCGCCACAGATACGCAGTATTTT.

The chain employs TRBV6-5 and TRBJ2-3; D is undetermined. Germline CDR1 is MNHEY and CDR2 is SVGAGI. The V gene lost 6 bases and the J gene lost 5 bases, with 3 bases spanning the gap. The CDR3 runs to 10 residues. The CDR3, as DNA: TGTGCCAGCAGCCGAGATACGCAGTATTTT. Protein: CASSRDTQYF.

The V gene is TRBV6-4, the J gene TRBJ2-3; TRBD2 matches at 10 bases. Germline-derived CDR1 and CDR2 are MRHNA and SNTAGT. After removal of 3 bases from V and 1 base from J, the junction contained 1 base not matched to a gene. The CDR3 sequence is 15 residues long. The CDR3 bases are TGTGCCAGCAGTGAAACTAGCGGGGGCACAGATACGCAGTATTTT. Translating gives CASSETSGGTDTQYF.

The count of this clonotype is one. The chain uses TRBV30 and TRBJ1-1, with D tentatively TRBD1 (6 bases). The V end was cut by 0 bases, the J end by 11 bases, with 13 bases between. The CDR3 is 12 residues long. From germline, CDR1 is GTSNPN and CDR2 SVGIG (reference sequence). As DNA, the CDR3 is TGTGCCTGGAGTGTACGTTTGGGGGCGGCTTTCTTT. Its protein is CAWSVRLGAAFF.

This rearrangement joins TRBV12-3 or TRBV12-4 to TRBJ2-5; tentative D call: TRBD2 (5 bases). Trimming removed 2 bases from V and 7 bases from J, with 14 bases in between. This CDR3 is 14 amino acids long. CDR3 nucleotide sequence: TGTGCCAGCAGTTTAAGAGGGCCCAAGATGACCCAGTACTTC. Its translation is CASSLRGPKMTQYF.

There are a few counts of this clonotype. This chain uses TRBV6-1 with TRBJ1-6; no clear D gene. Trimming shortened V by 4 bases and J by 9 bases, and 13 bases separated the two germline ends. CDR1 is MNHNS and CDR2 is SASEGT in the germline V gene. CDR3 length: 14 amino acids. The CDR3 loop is CASSAGPASSPLHF. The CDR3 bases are TGTGCCAGCAGTGCTGGACCGGCGAGTTCACCCCTCCACTTT.

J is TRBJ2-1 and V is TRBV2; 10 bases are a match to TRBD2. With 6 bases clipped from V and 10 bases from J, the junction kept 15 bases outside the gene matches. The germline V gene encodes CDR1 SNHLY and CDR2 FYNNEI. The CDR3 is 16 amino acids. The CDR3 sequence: CASRKRSAGGTGEQFF. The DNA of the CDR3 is TGTGCCAGCAGGAAACGGTCAGCGGGGGGGACTGGCGAGCAGTTCTTC. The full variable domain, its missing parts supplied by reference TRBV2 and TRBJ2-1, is EPEVTQTPSHQVTQMGQEVILRCVPISNHLYFYWYRQILGQKVEFLVSFYNNEISEKSEIFDDQFSVERPDGSNFTLKIRSTKLEDSAMYFCASRKRSAGGTGEQFFGPGTRLTVL.

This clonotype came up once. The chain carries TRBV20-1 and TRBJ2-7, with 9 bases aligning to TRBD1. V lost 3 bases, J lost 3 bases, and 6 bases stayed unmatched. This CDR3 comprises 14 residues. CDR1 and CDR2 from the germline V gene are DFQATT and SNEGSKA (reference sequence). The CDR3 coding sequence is TGCAGTGCTAGTTCTAGACAGGGGGTCTACGAGCAGTACTTC. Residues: CSASSRQGVYEQYF.

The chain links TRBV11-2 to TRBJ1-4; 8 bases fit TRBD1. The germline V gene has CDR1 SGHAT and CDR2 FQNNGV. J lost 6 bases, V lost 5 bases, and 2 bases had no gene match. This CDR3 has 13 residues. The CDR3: CASSTGGYEKLFF. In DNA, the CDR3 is TGTGCCAGCAGCACAGGGGGGTATGAAAAACTGTTTTTT.

CDR3 bases: TGTGCCACCAGCGAACCCGGGACAGGGAAAGATGGCTACACCTTC. This translates into CATSEPGTGKDGYTF. The rearrangement links TRBV15 to TRBJ1-2; 9 bases are shared with TRBD1. V was clipped by 5 bases and J by 6 bases; unmatched bases: 10. This CDR3 is built from 15 residues. The germline V gene encodes CDR1 LNHNV and CDR2 YYDKDF (reference sequence).

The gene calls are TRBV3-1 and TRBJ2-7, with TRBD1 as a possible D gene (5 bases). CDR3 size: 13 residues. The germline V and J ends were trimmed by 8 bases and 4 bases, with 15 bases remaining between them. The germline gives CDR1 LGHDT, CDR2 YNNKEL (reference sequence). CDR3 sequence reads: CASYLDTLYEQYF. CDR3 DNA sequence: TGTGCCAGCTATTTGGACACGCTTTACGAGCAGTACTTC.

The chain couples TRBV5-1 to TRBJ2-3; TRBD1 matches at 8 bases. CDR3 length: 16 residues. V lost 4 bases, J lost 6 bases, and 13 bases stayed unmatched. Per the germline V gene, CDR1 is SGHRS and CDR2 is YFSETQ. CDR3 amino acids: CASSGGQGKEGDTQYF. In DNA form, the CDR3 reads TGCGCCAGCAGCGGAGGACAGGGCAAGGAGGGGGATACGCAGTATTTT.

This CDR3 reads CSVEGDRVYNEQFF. CDR3 DNA: TGCAGCGTTGAAGGGGACAGGGTTTACAATGAGCAGTTCTTC. The chain recombines TRBV29-1 with TRBJ2-1; 9 nucleotides line up with TRBD1. CDR1 is SQVTM, CDR2 ANQGSEA, per germline. Trimming at V came to 1 base and at J to 4 bases, leaving 2 bases not matched to a gene. This CDR3 is built from 14 residues.

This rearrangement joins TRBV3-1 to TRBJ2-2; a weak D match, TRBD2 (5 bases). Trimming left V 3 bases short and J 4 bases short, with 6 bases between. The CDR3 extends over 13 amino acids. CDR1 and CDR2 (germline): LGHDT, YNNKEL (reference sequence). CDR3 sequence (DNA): TGTGCCAGCAGCCAGCGGGTCACCGGGGAGCTGTTTTTT. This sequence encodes CASSQRVTGELFF. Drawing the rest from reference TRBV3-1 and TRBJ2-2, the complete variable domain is DTAVSQTPKYLVTQMGNDKSIKCEQNLGHDTMYWYKQDSKKFLKIMFSYNNKELIINETVPNRFSPKSPDKAHLNLHINSLELGDSAVYFCASSQRVTGELFFGEGSRLTVL.

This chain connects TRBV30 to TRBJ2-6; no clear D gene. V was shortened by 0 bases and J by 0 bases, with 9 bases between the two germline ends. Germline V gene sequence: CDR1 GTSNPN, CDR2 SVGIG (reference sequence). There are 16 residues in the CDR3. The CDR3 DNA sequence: TGTGCCTGGAGTGTACATTCCGCCTCTGGGGCCAACGTCCTGACTTTC. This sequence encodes CAWSVHSASGANVLTF.